This TCR beta chain emerged from a study of cytomegalovirus exposure and HLA in healthy donors. Remarks on this clone: Its antigen is unidentified.

Trimming took 10 bases from V and 1 from J, leaving 19 bases between them. CDR1 and CDR2 (germline): SGHVS, FNYEAQ. The CDR3 runs to 15 residues. Whole-study findings and limits: As was reported, the classifier diagnosed cytomegalovirus status with high specificity and sensitivity. Per a prior analysis, the majority of TCR beta V segments were productive roughly 87% or roughly 30% of the time.

Donors showed nominal health when sampled, although they likely had unrecorded immune exposures. PCR used 60 Vbeta primers and 13 Jbeta primers. Sequenced by immunoSEQ multiplex PCR; TCRdb stores in-frame clones only, minus some. The sample records 150,000 to 200,000 clones, just under 80% being singletons. Input material: PBMCs. This sequence was found in a woman aged 50 to 60 in good health and CMV-seropositive. The genes are TRBV7-6 and TRBJ1-1; D remains ambiguous. CDR3 sequence: CATLDPWRENTEAFF. Here the CDR3 DNA reads TGTGCCACCCTGGACCCTTGGCGGGAGAACACTGAAGCTTTCTTT.